These 11 T cell receptor beta chains share one sample of origin, sequenced in a study of cytomegalovirus exposure and HLA in healthy donors. Assay used: immunoSEQ multiplex PCR; TCRdb lists only in-frame clones, some missing. The table shows some 150,000 clones, with approximately 86% occurring only once. Input material: PBMCs. The receptors stem from a man younger than 35 in good health and CMV-seropositive.

V usage is TRBV27 and J usage is TRBJ2-1; weak D call: TRBD1 (7 bases). The CDR3 extends over 15 amino acids. Germline V lookup: CDR1 MNHEY, CDR2 SMNVEV (reference sequence). Trimming removed 5 bases from V and 6 bases from J, with 17 bases in between. CDR3 region: CASSRRPQGGNEQFF. The CDR3 DNA sequence: TGTGCCAGCAGTCGAAGACCTCAGGGGGGCAATGAGCAGTTCTTC.

This clone is a singleton in its sample. The chain uses TRBV4-1 and TRBJ1-5, with D perhaps TRBD1 (6 bases). Trimming shortened V by 3 bases and J by 3 bases, and 18 bases separated the two germline ends. The CDR3 length is 17 residues. Germline CDR1 MGHRA, CDR2 YSYEKL. CDR3 in DNA: TGCGCCAGCAGCCATGGGGGCAGGGAGATTGACAATCAGCCCCAGCATTTT. Protein: CASSHGGREIDNQPQHF.

V is TRBV19 and J is TRBJ2-7; 8 nucleotides line up with TRBD1. J was trimmed by 2 bases and V by 4 bases; bases with no gene match: 7. The germline CDR1 and CDR2 sequences are LNHDA and SQIVND (reference sequence). CDR3 length: 15 amino acids. The CDR3 DNA reads TGTGCCAGTAGTACCGGGACAGGCAGGACCTACGAGCAGTACTTC. Translated, it gives CASSTGTGRTYEQYF.

In nucleotides, the CDR3 is TGTGCCAGCTCTCCGAGCTCCCTTCCTAACTATGGCTACACCTTC. Amino acids: CASSPSSLPNYGYTF. The rearrangement joins TRBV18 to TRBJ1-2, with unresolved D. This CDR3 is built from 15 residues. V gave up 6 bases and J gave up 0 bases, with 14 bases separating them. The V gene's germline CDR1 is KGHSH and CDR2 LQKENI.

This chain joins TRBV6-5 and TRBJ1-3, with unresolved D. The CDR3 spans 14 residues. Germline CDR1 reads MNHEY; CDR2 reads SVGAGI. V shed 7 bases and J shed 0 bases, with 10 bases lying between them. In DNA, the CDR3 is TGTGCCAGCAAAGTAACTTTCTCTGGAAACACCATATATTTT. The encoded protein is CASKVTFSGNTIYF.

CDR3 nucleotide sequence: TGTGCCAGCAGTCGGGACAGGGGAACTGAAGCTTTCTTT. It specifies CASSRDRGTEAFF. The rearrangement links TRBV9 to TRBJ1-1, with 10 bases aligning to TRBD1. CDR3 length: 13 residues. The germline CDR1 and CDR2 sequences are SGDLS and YYNGEE. The junction had 3 bases not matched to a gene; V was cut back by 5 bases and J by 5 bases.

The CDR3 is CASSRQGGSPLHF. The CDR3 DNA reads as TGTGCCAGCAGCCGACAGGGGGGCTCACCCCTCCACTTT. The V gene is TRBV7-9, the J gene TRBJ1-6, with TRBD1 matching 9 bases. V shed 5 bases and J 10 bases; nucleotides not matched to a gene: 3. Germline values: CDR1 SEHNR, CDR2 FQNEAQ (reference sequence). This CDR3 is built from 13 residues. Full variable domain (remainder filled in from reference TRBV7-9 and TRBJ1-6): DTGVSQNPRHKITKRGQNVTFRCDPISEHNRLYWYRQTLGQGPEFLTYFQNEAQLEKSRLLSDRFSAERPKGSFSTLEIQRTEQGDSAMYLCASSRQGGSPLHFGNGTRLTVT.

The chain links TRBV15 to TRBJ1-3; 7 positions match TRBD1. Germline V gives CDR1 LNHNV, CDR2 YYDKDF (reference sequence). The CDR3 is 16 residues long. Unmatched junction bases numbered 11, after V lost 5 bases and J lost 4 bases. This CDR3 reads CATSPRGTEAGNTIYF. The CDR3 DNA sequence: TGTGCCACCAGCCCCCGGGGGACAGAAGCAGGAAACACCATATATTTT.

The chain employs TRBV9 and TRBJ2-1; TRBD1 matches 11 bases. The germline V gene encodes CDR1 SGDLS and CDR2 YYNGEE. The V gene end was trimmed by 5 bases and the J gene end by 4 bases; junction bases not matched to a gene: 5. The CDR3 covers 15 residues. CDR3 sequence: CASRGQGAGYNEQFF. In DNA, the CDR3 is TGTGCCAGCAGAGGACAGGGGGCGGGGTACAATGAGCAGTTCTTC.

The V call is TRBV6-5, the J call TRBJ1-2, with a tentative D call TRBD1 (6 bases). Per the germline V gene, CDR1 is MNHEY and CDR2 is SVGAGI. V was clipped by 6 bases and J by 7 bases, with 15 bases between them. The CDR3 covers 13 residues. Here the CDR3 reads CASRPTGSSGYTF. The CDR3 DNA reads TGTGCCAGCAGACCCACAGGGTCTAGTGGCTACACCTTC.

A note on this clone: The junction shows a germline mismatch at one end, possibly a read error. CDR3 in amino acids: CASSRSTGGNTEAFF. The CDR3 nucleotides are TGTGCCAGCAGCCGGTCGACAGGGGGGAACACTGAAGCTTTTTTT. The chain couples TRBV11-2 to TRBJ1-1; 9 nucleotides line up with TRBD1. Per the germline V gene, CDR1 is SGHAT and CDR2 is FQNNGV. The CDR3 contains 15 residues.